This is a list of T cell receptor beta chains from one sample in a study of cytomegalovirus exposure and HLA in healthy donors. Produced via immunoSEQ multiplex PCR; TCRdb's table is partial and in-frame only. The listing records fewer than 250,000 clones. Sequencing was performed on PBMCs. These receptors all stem from a woman aged 25 to 39 in good health and CMV-seropositive. Each CDR3 is given with its conserved first and last residue. D genes are given only for firm matches.

v_gene	d_gene	j_gene	CDR3aa	CDR3nt
TRBV27	.	TRBJ2-2	CASSLAGNPGELFF	TGTGCCAGCAGTTTAGCAGGGAACCCCGGGGAGCTGTTTTTT
TRBV4-1	.	TRBJ2-5	CASSQDHGKQYF	TGCGCCAGCAGCCAAGATCACGGGAAGCAGTACTTC
TRBV18	TRBD1	TRBJ1-1	CASSPGQGARMNTEAFF	TGTGCCAGCTCGCCGGGACAGGGGGCCCGAATGAACACTGAAGCTTTCTTT
TRBV19	TRBD1	TRBJ1-5	CASSRQPGQILSNQPQHF	TGTGCCAGTAGTCGCCAGCCGGGACAGATTCTCAGCAATCAGCCCCAGCATTTT
TRBV5-1	.	TRBJ2-7	CASDDRPGDRRREQYF	TGCGCCAGCGACGACCGACCAGGGGACCGTCGGCGCGAGCAGTACTTC
TRBV4-1	.	TRBJ1-3	CASSQDYFSGNTIYF	TGCGCCAGCAGCCAAGATTATTTTAGCGGAAACACCATATATTTT
TRBV29-1	TRBD1	TRBJ1-1	CSVERQGEAFF	TGCAGCGTCGAGAGACAGGGAGAAGCTTTCTTT
TRBV6-5	TRBD1	TRBJ1-3	CASSLRQGPGNTIYF	TGTGCCAGCAGTCTTCGACAGGGACCTGGAAACACCATATATTTT
TRBV28	TRBD1	TRBJ1-5	CASSSGTGYSNQPQHF	TGTGCCAGCAGCTCCGGGACAGGGTATAGCAATCAGCCCCAGCATTTT
TRBV18	.	TRBJ1-2	CASSPDGENYGYTF	TGTGCCAGCTCACCGGACGGGGAGAACTATGGCTACACCTTC
TRBV6-5	.	TRBJ1-5	CASNQGYNQPQHF	TGTGCCAGCAACCAGGGGTACAATCAGCCCCAGCATTTT
TRBV11-2	.	TRBJ2-7	CASSLSRGTLTTYEQYF	TGTGCCAGCAGCTTAAGCCGCGGTACCCTAACAACCTACGAGCAGTACTTC
TRBV10-2	TRBD2	TRBJ2-7	CASSESGLAASYEQYF	TGCGCCAGCAGTGAGTCAGGACTAGCGGCCTCCTACGAGCAGTACTTC
TRBV15	.	TRBJ2-5	CATSSLPRGAETQYF	TGTGCCACCAGCAGCCTACCACGGGGGGCAGAGACCCAGTACTTC
TRBV30	TRBD2	TRBJ2-1	CAWSSGLAGESEQFF	TGTGCCTGGAGTTCAGGACTAGCGGGAGAGTCTGAGCAGTTCTTC
TRBV10-3	.	TRBJ1-2	CAISLGTNYSYTF	TGTGCCATCAGCCTTGGGACAAACTATAGCTACACCTTC
TRBV4-1	.	TRBJ1-5	CASSQEFGQPQHF	TGCGCCAGCAGCCAAGAGTTCGGTCAGCCCCAGCATTTT
TRBV15	TRBD2	TRBJ2-3	CATSPLAVHETQYF	TGTGCCACCAGCCCACTAGCGGTACACGAGACGCAGTATTTT
TRBV6-5	.	TRBJ1-2	CASSYSRNYGYTF	TGTGCCAGCAGTTACTCGAGGAACTATGGCTACACCTTC
TRBV30	TRBD1	TRBJ1-2	CAWSTPTGSYGYTF	TGTGCCTGGAGTACGCCGACAGGGAGCTATGGCTACACCTTC
TRBV11-3	.	TRBJ2-3	CASSLGGGGLFTDTQYF	TGTGCCAGCAGCTTAGGTGGCGGAGGGCTTTTCACAGATACGCAGTATTTT